This TCR beta chain was sequenced during a study of blood T cell repertoires in COVID-19. Original data processing: Nucleated cell counts were estimated from reference gene primer amplification. Using immunoSEQ multiplex PCR, the repertoire was profiled, and TCRdb retains in-frame clones only, with some absent. V, J and clone size are those of that table, while D and trimming were read from the DNA. Of under 250,000 clones in the sample, around 82% were seen once. Germline V gene sequence: CDR1 LNHDA, CDR2 SQIVND (reference sequence). V shed 3 bases and J shed 0 bases, with 11 bases lying between them. This CDR3 is built from 15 residues.

V is TRBV19 and J is TRBJ1-2; D perhaps matches TRBD1 (5 bases). The TCR originated in a woman in her 70s with acute or convalescent COVID-19. The sequencing input was peripheral blood. The CDR3, as DNA: TGTGCCAGTAGTATTGACCGGGGGACTAACTATGGCTACACCTTC. Amino acids: CASSIDRGTNYGYTF.